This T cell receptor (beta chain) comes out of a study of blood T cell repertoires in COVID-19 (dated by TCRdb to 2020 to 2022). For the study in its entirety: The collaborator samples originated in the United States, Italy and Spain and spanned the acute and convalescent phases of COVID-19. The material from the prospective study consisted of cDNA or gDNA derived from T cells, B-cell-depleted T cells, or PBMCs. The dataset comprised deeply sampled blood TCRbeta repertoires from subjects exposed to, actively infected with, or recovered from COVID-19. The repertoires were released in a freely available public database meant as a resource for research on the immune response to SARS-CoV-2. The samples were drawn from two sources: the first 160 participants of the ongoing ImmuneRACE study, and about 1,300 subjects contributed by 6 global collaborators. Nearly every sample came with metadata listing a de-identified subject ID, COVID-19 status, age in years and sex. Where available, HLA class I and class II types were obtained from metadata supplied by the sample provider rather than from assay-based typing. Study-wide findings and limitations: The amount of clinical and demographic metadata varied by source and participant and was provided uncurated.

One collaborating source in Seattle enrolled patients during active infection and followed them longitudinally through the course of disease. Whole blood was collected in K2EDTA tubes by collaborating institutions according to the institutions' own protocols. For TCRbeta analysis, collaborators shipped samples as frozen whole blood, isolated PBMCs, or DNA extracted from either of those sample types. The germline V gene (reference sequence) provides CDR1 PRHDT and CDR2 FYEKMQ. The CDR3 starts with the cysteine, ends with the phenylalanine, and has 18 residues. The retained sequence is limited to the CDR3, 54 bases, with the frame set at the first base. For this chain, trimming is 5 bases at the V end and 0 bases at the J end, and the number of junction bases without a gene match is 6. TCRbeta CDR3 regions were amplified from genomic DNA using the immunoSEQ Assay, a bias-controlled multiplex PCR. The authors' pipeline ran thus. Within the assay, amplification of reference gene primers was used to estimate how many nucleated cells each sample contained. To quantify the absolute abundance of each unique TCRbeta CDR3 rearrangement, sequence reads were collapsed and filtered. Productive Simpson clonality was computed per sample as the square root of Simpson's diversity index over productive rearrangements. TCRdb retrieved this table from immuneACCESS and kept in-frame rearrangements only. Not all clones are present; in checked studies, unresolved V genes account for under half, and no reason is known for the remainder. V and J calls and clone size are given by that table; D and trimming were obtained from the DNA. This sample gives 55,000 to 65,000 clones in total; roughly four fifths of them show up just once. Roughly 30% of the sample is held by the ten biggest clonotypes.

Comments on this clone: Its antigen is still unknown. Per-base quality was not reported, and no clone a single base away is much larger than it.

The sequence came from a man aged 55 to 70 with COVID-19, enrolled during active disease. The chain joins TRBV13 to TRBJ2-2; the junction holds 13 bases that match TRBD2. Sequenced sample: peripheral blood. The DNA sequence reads TGTGCCAGCAGCCCTTCAGGACTAGCGGGGGCGAACACCGGGGAGCTGTTTTTT. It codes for CASSPSGLAGANTGELFF.